The sequence of this TCR beta chain was determined in a study of regulatory T cells in long-lasting Graves disease. Whole-study context: Antithyroid drugs had been taken under 3 months by newly diagnosed Graves' patients. Regarding the study as a whole: TRBV28, TRBJ1-2 and TRBJ2-5 emerged as the favored segments in persistent disease.

This sample's time point: newly diagnosed GD, antithyroid drugs for less than 3 months. PBMC RNA was the source of the TCR library. Graves' disease diagnosis was established per American Thyroid Association guidelines. Collection of peripheral blood (approximately 9 milliliters) was done using EDTA tubes. Through Arm-PCR of CDR3 regions and iRepertoire HTBI primers, TCR beta libraries were built. TCRdb redid the calling of the multiplex PCR reads with MiXCR, one entry per CDR3 protein. The repertoire holds some 220,000 distinct CDR3 sequences, with about 19% as singletons. This CDR3 has 12 amino acids. V dropped 5 bases and J dropped 2 bases, with 7 bases sitting between them. Comments on this clonotype: What it recognizes is unknown. A read error may be the cause here, since a much bigger clone is one base away.

The same sample was also studied in work on T cells in Graves' hyperthyroidism and ophthalmopathy.

The specimen was peripheral blood mononuclear cells (PBMCs), collected at new diagnosis, from a patient treated with antithyroid drugs. The TCR comes from a woman between 25 and 40 years old with Graves disease. The chain has TRBV12-3 or TRBV12-4 and TRBJ2-7, with D possibly matching TRBD1 (5 bases). CDR3 sequence reads: CASSPQAYEQYF. CDR3 bases: TGTGCCAGCAGTCCACAGGCCTACGAGCAGTACTTC.